The clone carrying this T cell receptor beta chain occurred a few times. Antigen specificity is unknown. Amplification used 60 Vbeta primers and 13 Jbeta primers. Assay used: immunoSEQ multiplex PCR; TCRdb lists only in-frame clones, some missing. Found here are about 210,000 clones, 75% to 80% of them singletons; the top ten hold around 1.9%. This CDR3 has 16 residues. The V and J ends lost 7 bases and 11 bases respectively, with 27 bases between them. Germline-derived CDR1 and CDR2 are SNHLY and FYNNEI. The entry originates in a study of cytomegalovirus exposure and HLA in healthy donors. Findings of the study overall: Most CMV-associated TCR beta chains were later found to appear HLA-restricted.

The clonotype comes from a male donor in good health and CMV-seronegative. The chain recombines TRBV2 with TRBJ1-5; D is undetermined. What was sequenced was PBMCs. DNA of the CDR3: TGTGCCAGCACCGATCGGGCATTGGGTGGGGAGGGTGCCCAGCATTTT. Translated, it gives CASTDRALGGEGAQHF.